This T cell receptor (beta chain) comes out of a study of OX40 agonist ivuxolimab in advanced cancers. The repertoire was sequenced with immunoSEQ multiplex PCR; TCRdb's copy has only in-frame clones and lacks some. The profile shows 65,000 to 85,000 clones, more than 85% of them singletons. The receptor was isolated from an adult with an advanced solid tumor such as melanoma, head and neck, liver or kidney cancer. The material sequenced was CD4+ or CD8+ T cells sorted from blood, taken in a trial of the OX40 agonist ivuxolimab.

The CDR3 is CASSVPQGEGGNTIYF. CDR3 in DNA: TGCGCCAGCAGCGTACCTCAGGGTGAGGGAGGAAACACCATATATTTT. The rearrangement uses TRBV4-1 and TRBJ1-3; TRBD1 might be the D (5 bases). The V gene lost 5 bases and the J gene lost 4 bases, with 18 bases spanning the gap. CDR1 and CDR2 (germline): MGHRA, YSYEKL. The CDR3 totals 16 residues.